A single sample is the source of the 7 T cell receptor beta chains below, sequenced in a study of monozygotic twins with inflammatory bowel disease. From its re-call of the 5' RACE reads, TCRdb lists each CDR3 protein once, without DNA. This listing includes 80,000 or so distinct CDR3 sequences. Sample: blood. The receptors derive from a human donor with ulcerative colitis or Crohn's disease, or a healthy co-twin of an affected twin (not recorded which).

The chain recombines TRBV12-3 or TRBV12-4 with TRBJ2-5. There are 13 residues in the CDR3. The CDR3: CASSASGPETQYF.

The chain is built from TRBV18 and TRBJ2-5. CDR1 is KGHSH, CDR2 LQKENI, per germline. The CDR3 runs 14 residues. The chain's CDR3 is CASSFLELAETQYF.

The rearrangement joins TRBV10-2 to TRBJ2-7; the D call from TCRdb, TRBD1, cannot be confirmed without DNA. CDR1 and CDR2 (germline): WSHSY, SAAADI. This CDR3 spans 12 amino acids. CDR3 sequence: CAPFQGGYEQYF.

CDR3: CASSPDSYNSPLHF. The chain is built from TRBV3-1 and TRBJ1-6; as DNA is missing, the TRBD1 call by TCRdb cannot be tested. From germline, CDR1 is LGHDT and CDR2 YNNKEL (reference sequence). The CDR3 is 14 amino acids.

The CDR3 loop is CASSPYPTDHYGYTF. J is TRBJ1-2 and V is TRBV7-9. CDR3 length equals 15 residues. CDR1 and CDR2 (germline): SEHNR, FQNEAQ (reference sequence).

J is TRBJ2-5 and V is TRBV2; there is no DNA to check the TCRdb D call of TRBD1. This CDR3 is built from 13 residues. Germline V CDR1 and CDR2: SNHLY, FYNNEI. CDR3 sequence: CASTVPSRGTQYF.

V gene TRBV7-2 combines with J gene TRBJ2-1; the TCRdb call, TRBD1, lacks DNA for checking. Germline CDR1 SGHTA, CDR2 FQGNSA. The CDR3 is 15 residues long. CDR3 protein: CASSLYGTGGNEQFF.